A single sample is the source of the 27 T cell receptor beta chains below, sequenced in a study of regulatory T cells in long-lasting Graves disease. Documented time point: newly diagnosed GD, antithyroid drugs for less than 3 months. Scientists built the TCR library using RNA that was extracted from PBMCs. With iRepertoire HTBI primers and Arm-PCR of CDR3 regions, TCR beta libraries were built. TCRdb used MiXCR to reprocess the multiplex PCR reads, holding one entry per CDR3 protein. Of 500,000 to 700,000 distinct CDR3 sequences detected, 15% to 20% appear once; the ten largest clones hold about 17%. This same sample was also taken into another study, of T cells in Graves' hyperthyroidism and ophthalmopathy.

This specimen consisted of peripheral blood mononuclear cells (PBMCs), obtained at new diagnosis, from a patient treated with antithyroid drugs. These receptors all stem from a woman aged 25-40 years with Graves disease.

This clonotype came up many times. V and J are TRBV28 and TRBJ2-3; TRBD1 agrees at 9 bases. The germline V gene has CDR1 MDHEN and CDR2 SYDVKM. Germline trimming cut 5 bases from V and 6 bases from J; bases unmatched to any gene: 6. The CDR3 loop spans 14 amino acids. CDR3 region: CASSTQGAYDTQYF. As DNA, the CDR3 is TGTGCCAGCAGTACACAGGGGGCGTACGATACGCAGTATTTT.

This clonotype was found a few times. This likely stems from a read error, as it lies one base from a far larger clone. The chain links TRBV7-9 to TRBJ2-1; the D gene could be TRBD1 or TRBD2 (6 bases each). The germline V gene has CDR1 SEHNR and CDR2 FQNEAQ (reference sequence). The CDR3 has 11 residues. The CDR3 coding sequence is TGTGCCAGCAGCTTGGAGGGGGACACCCCATTC. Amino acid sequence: CASSLEGDTPF.

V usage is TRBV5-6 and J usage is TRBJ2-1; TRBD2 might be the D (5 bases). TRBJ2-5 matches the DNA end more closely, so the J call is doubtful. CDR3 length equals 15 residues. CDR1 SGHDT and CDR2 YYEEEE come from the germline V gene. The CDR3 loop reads CASSFGNGVQETQYF. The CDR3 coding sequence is TGTGCCAGCAGCTTCGGGAACGGGGTACAAGAGACCCAGTACTTC.

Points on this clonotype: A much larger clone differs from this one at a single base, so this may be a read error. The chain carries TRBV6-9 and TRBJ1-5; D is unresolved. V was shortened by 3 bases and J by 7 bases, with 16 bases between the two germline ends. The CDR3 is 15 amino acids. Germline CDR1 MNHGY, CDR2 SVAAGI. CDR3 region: CASSYTGSGAQPQHF. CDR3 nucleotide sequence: TGTGCCAGCAGTTACACGGGCTCGGGAGCCCAGCCCCAGCATTTT.

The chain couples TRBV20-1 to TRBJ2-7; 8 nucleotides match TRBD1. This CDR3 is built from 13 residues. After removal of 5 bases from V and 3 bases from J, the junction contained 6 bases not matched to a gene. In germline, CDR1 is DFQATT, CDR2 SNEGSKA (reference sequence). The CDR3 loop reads CSARDRTNYEQYF. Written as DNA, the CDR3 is TGCAGTGCTCGGGACAGGACCAACTACGAGCAGTACTTC.

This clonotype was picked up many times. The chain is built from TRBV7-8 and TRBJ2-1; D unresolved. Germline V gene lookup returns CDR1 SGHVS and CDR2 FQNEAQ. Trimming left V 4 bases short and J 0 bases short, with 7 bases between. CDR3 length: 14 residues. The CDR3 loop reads CASSSTVSYNEQFF. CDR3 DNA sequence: TGTGCCAGCAGCTCTACAGTCTCCTACAATGAGCAGTTCTTC. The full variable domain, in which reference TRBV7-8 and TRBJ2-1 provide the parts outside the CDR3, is GAGVSQSPRYKVAKRGQDVALRCDPISGHVSLFWYQQALGQGPEFLTYFQNEAQLDKSGLPSDRFFAERPEGSVSTLKIQRTQQEDSAVYLCASSSTVSYNEQFFGPGTRLTVL.

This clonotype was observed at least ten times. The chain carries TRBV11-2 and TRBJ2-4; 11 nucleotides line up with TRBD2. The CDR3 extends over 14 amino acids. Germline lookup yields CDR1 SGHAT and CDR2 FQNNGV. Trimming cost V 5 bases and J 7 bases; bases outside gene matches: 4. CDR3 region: CASSATSGSNIQYF. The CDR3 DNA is TGTGCCAGCAGCGCAACTAGCGGGAGTAACATTCAGTACTTC.

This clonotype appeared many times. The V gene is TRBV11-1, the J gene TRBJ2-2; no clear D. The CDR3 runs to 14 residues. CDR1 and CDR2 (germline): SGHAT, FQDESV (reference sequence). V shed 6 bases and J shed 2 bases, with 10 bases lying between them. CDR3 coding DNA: TGTGCCAGCAGAAAAACTACCAACACCGGGGAGCTGTTTTTT. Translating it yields CASRKTTNTGELFF.

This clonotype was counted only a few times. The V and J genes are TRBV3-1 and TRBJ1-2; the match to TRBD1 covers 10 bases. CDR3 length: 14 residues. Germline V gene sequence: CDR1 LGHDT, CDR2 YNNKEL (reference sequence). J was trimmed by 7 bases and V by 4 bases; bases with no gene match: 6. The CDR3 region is CASSPGTGDGGYTF. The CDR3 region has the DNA TGTGCCAGCAGCCCCGGGACAGGGGATGGTGGCTACACCTTC.

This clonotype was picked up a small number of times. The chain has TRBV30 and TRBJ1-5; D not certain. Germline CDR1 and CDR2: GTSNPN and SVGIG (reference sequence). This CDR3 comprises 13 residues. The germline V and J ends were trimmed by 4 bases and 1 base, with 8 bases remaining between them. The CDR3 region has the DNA TGTGCCTGGACCCGCGACAGCAATCAGCCCCAGCATTTT. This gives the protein CAWTRDSNQPQHF.

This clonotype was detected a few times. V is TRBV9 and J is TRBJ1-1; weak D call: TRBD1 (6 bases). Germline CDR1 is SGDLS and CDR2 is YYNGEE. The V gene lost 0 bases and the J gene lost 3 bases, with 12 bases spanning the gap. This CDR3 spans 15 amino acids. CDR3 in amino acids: CASSVDPGGDTEAFF. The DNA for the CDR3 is TGTGCCAGCAGCGTAGATCCTGGGGGCGACACTGAAGCTTTCTTT. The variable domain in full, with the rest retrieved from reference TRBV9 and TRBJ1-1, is DSGVTQTPKHLITATGQRVTLRCSPRSGDLSVYWYQQSLDQGLQFLIQYYNGEERAKGNILERFSAQQFPDLHSELNLSSLELGDSALYFCASSVDPGGDTEAFFGQGTRLTVV.

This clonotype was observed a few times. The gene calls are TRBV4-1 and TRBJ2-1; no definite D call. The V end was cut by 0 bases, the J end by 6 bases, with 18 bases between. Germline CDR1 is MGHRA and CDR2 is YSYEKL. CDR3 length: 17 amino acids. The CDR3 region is CASSQDRASSPRNEQFF. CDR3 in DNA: TGCGCCAGCAGCCAAGATCGGGCTAGTAGCCCACGCAATGAGCAGTTCTTC.

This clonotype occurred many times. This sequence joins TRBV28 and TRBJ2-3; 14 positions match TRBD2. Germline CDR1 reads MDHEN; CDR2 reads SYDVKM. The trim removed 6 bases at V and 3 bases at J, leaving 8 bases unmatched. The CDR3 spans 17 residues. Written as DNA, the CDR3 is TGTGCCAGCAGCCCAGCCGGGACTAGCGGGAGAACAGATACGCAGTATTTT. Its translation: CASSPAGTSGRTDTQYF.

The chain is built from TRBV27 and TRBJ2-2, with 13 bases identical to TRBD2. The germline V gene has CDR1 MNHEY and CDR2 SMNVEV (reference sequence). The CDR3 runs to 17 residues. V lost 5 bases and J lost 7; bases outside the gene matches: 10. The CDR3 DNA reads TGTGCCAGCAGTCTACTAGCGGGAGGGCCCGAGAGCGGGGAGCTGTTTTTT. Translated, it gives CASSLLAGGPESGELFF.

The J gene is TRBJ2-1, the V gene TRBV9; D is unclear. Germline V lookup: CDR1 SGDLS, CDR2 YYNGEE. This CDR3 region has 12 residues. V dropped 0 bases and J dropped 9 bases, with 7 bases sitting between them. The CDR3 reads CASSVGLGEQFF. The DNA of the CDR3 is TGTGCCAGCAGCGTAGGACTCGGTGAGCAGTTCTTC.

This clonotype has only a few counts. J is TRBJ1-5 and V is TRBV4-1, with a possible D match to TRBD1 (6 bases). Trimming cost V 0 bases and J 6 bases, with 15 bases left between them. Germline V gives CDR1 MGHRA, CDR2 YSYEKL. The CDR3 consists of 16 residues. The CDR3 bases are TGCGCCAGCAGCCAAGAAAGTTGGACAGCAATTCAGCCCCAGCATTTT. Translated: CASSQESWTAIQPQHF.

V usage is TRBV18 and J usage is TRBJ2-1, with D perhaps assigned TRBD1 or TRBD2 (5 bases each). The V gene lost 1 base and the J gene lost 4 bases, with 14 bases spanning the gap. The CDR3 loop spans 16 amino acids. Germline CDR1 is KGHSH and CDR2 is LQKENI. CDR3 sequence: CASSPRRGEHYNEQFF. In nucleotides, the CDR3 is TGTGCCAGCTCACCACGGCGAGGGGAGCATTACAATGAGCAGTTCTTC.

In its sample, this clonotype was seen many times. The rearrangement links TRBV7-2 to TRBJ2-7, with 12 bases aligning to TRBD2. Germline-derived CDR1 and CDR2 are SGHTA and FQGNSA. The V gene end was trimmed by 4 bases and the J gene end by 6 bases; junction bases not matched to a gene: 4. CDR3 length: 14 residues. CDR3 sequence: CASSSGLAGFEQYF. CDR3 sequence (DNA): TGTGCCAGCAGCTCTGGACTAGCGGGATTCGAGCAGTACTTC.

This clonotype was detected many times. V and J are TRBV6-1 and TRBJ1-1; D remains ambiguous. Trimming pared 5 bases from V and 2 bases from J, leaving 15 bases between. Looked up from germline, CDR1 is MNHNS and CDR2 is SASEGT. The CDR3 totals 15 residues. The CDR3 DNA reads TGTGCCAGCAGTCGAATCACACAGCGTAACACTGAAGCTTTCTTT. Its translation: CASSRITQRNTEAFF.

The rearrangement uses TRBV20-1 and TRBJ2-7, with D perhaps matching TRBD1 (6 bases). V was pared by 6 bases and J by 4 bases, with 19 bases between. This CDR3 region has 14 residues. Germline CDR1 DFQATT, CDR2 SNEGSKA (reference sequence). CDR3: CSATRQVVGYEQYF. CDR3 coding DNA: TGCAGTGCAACACGACAGGTTGTAGGTTACGAGCAGTACTTC.

CDR3 sequence: CAWSVLVAETQYF. CDR3 nucleotide sequence: TGTGCCTGGAGTGTATTGGTGGCGGAGACCCAGTACTTC. The rearrangement uses TRBV30 and TRBJ2-5; D call uncertain. Germline V CDR1 and CDR2: GTSNPN, SVGIG (reference sequence). The CDR3 is 13 residues long. V lost 0 bases to trimming and J lost 5 bases, with 10 bases between them.

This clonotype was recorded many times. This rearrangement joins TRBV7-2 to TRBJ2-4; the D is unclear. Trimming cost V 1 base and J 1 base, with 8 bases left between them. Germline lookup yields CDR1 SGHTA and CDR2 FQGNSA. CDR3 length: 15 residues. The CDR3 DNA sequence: TGTGCCAGCAGCTTAGAGCCCCGGGCCAAAAACATTCAGTACTTC. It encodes CASSLEPRAKNIQYF.

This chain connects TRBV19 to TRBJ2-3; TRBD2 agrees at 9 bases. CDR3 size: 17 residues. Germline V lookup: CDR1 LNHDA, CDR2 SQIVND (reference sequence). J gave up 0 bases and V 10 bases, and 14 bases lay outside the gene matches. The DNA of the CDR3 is TGTGCCACTGTCAGGACTAGCGCATCTACTAGCACAGATACGCAGTATTTT. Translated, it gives CATVRTSASTSTDTQYF.

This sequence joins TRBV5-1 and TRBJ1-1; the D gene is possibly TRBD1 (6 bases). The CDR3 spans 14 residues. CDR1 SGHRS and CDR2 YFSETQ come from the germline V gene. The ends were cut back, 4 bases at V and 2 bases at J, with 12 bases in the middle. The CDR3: CASSLGHSNTEAFF. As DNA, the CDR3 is TGCGCCAGCAGCCTGGGACATTCCAACACTGAAGCTTTCTTT.

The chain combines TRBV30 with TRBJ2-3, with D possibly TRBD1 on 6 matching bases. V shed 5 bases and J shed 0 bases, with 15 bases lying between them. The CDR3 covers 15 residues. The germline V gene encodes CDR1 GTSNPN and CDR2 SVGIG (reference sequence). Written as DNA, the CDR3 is TGTGCCTGGGTTGATAACAGGGAAAGCACAGATACGCAGTATTTT. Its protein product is CAWVDNRESTDTQYF. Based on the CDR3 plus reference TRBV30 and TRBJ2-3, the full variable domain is SQTIHQWPATLVQPVGSPLSLECTVEGTSNPNLYWYRQAAGRGLQLLFYSVGIGQISSEVPQNLSASRPQDRQFILSSKKLLLSDSGFYLCAWVDNRESTDTQYFGPGTRLTVL.

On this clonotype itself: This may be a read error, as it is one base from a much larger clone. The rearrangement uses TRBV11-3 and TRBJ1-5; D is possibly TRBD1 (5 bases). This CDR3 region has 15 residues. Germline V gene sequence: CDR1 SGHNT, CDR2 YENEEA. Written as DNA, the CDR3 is TGTGCCAGCAGCTTAGGGACAACGGGCAATCGGCCCCAGCATTTT. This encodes CASSLGTTGNRPQHF.

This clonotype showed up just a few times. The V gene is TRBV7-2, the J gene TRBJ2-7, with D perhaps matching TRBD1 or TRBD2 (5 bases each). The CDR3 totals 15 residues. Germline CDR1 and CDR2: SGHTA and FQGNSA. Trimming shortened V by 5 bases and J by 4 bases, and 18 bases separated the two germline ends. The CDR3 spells CASSPTGTPGYEQYF. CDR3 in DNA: TGTGCCAGCAGCCCTACCGGGACCCCAGGTTACGAGCAGTACTTC.